Following are 30 T cell receptor beta chains from one sample sequenced in a study of vaccination and CD4 T cells after COVID-19. At the Johns Hopkins FTIC core, DNA taken from cultured CD4+ T cells was sequenced by way of the Oncomine TCR Beta short-read assay. TCRdb re-derived calls from the PCR reads in MiXCR, one entry per CDR3 protein. The data contain about 17,000 distinct CDR3 sequences, around 60% of them singletons. As to treatment: approximately 11-day PBMC culture with coronavirus spike peptide pools or control peptides (ViraFEST assay). Their recognized antigens are unknown. Source material: CD4+ T cells from blood, cultured in vitro. These receptors originate from a human donor who had recovered from COVID-19.

This clonotype was observed a few times. The rearrangement joins TRBV6-1 to TRBJ1-2, with 9 bases fitting TRBD1. CDR1 and CDR2 from the germline V gene are MNHNS and SASEGT. This CDR3 is built from 16 residues. The trim removed 1 base at V and 6 bases at J, leaving 9 bases unmatched. The CDR3 loop reads CASSEEGSGQGHGYTF. In DNA, the CDR3 is TGTGCCAGCAGTGAAGAGGGGTCGGGACAGGGTCATGGCTACACCTTC.

V usage is TRBV10-3 and J usage is TRBJ1-6; 8 bases are shared with TRBD1. The CDR3 covers 15 residues. After removal of 2 bases from V and 12 bases from J, the junction contained 9 bases not matched to a gene. The V gene's germline CDR1 is ENHRY and CDR2 SYGVKD. CDR3 nucleotides: TGTGCCATCAGTGAGACCGGACAGGGCTCTCAACCCCTCCACTTT. Protein sequence: CAISETGQGSQPLHF.

The rearrangement uses TRBV5-1 and TRBJ2-1; maybe TRBD1 (6 bases). Germline V gene sequence: CDR1 SGHRS, CDR2 YFSETQ. The ends were cut back, 2 bases at V and 5 bases at J, with 14 bases in the middle. The CDR3 covers 15 residues. CDR3 sequence reads: CASSFPPGANNEQFF. The CDR3 DNA is TGCGCCAGCAGCTTTCCGCCAGGGGCTAACAATGAGCAGTTCTTC.

The V gene is TRBV5-8, the J gene TRBJ1-5; possibly TRBD1 for D (5 bases). Trimming shortened V by 7 bases and J by 1 base, and 15 bases separated the two germline ends. This CDR3 is 15 amino acids long. Germline loops: CDR1 SGHTS, CDR2 YDEGEE. Here the CDR3 DNA reads TGTGCCAGCCGAGTTCGGGGGGTGAGCAATCAGCCCCAGCATTTT. Translating it yields CASRVRGVSNQPQHF.

This clonotype was found a few times. The chain combines TRBV20-1 with TRBJ1-2, with a weak D call TRBD1 (5 bases). This CDR3 is 10 amino acids long. The V gene's germline CDR1 is DFQATT and CDR2 SNEGSKA (reference sequence). Trimming took 7 bases from V and 6 from J, leaving 9 bases between them. CDR3 protein: CSVNRNGYTF. The DNA of the CDR3 is TGCAGTGTCAACAGGAATGGCTACACCTTC.

This clonotype was counted a few times. V usage is TRBV6-1 and J usage is TRBJ2-3; TRBD1 might be the D (6 bases). Trimming removed 5 bases at V and 1 base at J, with 13 bases between. The germline CDR1 and CDR2 sequences are MNHNS and SASEGT. The CDR3 totals 15 residues. The CDR3 DNA reads TGTGCCAGCAGTCGTCAGGGGTCGGGCACAGATACGCAGTATTTT. Encoded protein: CASSRQGSGTDTQYF.

The gene calls are TRBV5-1 and TRBJ2-7; D is unresolved. With 5 bases removed from V and 0 bases from J, the gap between germline ends came to 15 bases. Germline CDR1 and CDR2: SGHRS and YFSETQ. The CDR3 consists of 15 residues. CDR3 in DNA: TGCGCCAGCAGGACCGGTGGAACTGCCTCCTACGAGCAGTACTTC. Protein sequence: CASRTGGTASYEQYF.

Sample share makes this clonotype large (0.1 to 1%). The V and J genes are TRBV5-1 and TRBJ1-6, with D perhaps matching TRBD1 (5 bases). The V gene lost 1 base and the J gene lost 7 bases, with 15 bases spanning the gap. The CDR3 loop spans 16 amino acids. Germline CDR1 and CDR2: SGHRS and YFSETQ. Here the CDR3 DNA reads TGCGCCAGCAGCTTGAGTGCGACAGCTACCAATTCACCCCTCCACTTT. This translates into CASSLSATATNSPLHF. The entire variable domain, with the rest obtained from reference TRBV5-1 and TRBJ1-6, is as follows: KAGVTQTPRYLIKTRGQQVTLSCSPISGHRSVSWYQQTPGQGLQFLFEYFSETQRNKGNFPGRFSGRQFSNSRSEMNVSTLELGDSALYLCASSLSATATNSPLHFGNGTRLTVT.

The rearrangement links TRBV20-1 to TRBJ2-5, with TRBD2 identical over 10 bases. This CDR3 contains 15 residues. CDR1 and CDR2 (germline): DFQATT, SNEGSKA (reference sequence). V was pared by 1 base and J by 3 bases, with 5 bases of the junction left unmatched. CDR3 in amino acids: CSARGSSGSEETQYF. As DNA, the CDR3 is TGCAGTGCTAGAGGTTCTAGCGGGAGTGAAGAGACCCAGTACTTC.

The sample holds a few counts of this clonotype. J is TRBJ1-2 and V is TRBV6-1; 8 nucleotides match TRBD1. V trimming: 6 bases; J trimming: 6 bases; junction bases outside the gene matches: 9. The germline gives CDR1 MNHNS, CDR2 SASEGT. The CDR3 is made up of 14 amino acids. CDR3 nucleotide sequence: TGTGCCAGCAGCCTAAGACAGGGGTCTGATGGCTACACCTTC. Amino acids: CASSLRQGSDGYTF.

The genes are TRBV20-1 and TRBJ2-7; D uncertain. The CDR3 loop spans 11 amino acids. The ends were cut back, 3 bases at V and 0 bases at J, with 3 bases in the middle. Germline values: CDR1 DFQATT, CDR2 SNEGSKA (reference sequence). The CDR3 DNA reads TGCAGTGCTAGCCCCTCCTACGAGCAGTACTTC. Translation gives CSASPSYEQYF.

This chain connects TRBV9 to TRBJ2-3; D call uncertain. The CDR3 sequence is 13 residues long. V lost 2 bases and J lost 1, with 5 bases in between. Germline V CDR1 and CDR2: SGDLS, YYNGEE. Here the CDR3 DNA reads TGTGCCAGCAGCGTTCAGGGCACAGATACGCAGTATTTT. This codes for CASSVQGTDTQYF.

This clonotype turned up a few times. V gene TRBV27 combines with J gene TRBJ1-5, with a tentative D call TRBD1 (5 bases). The CDR3 sequence is 15 residues long. Trimming stripped 3 bases from V and 7 bases from J, with 16 bases between. Germline V CDR1 and CDR2: MNHEY, SMNVEV (reference sequence). The CDR3: CASSFRGNRNQPQHF. The CDR3 nucleotides read TGTGCCAGCAGTTTCCGGGGGAATCGTAACCAGCCCCAGCATTTT.

V usage is TRBV7-8 and J usage is TRBJ2-7; D gene ambiguous. Trimming removed 3 bases from V and 7 bases from J, with 16 bases in between. CDR3 size: 14 residues. The germline V gene has CDR1 SGHVS and CDR2 FQNEAQ. The CDR3 coding sequence is TGTGCCAGCAGCTTGAACCCCTGGGCGGAGGAGCAGTACTTC. As protein: CASSLNPWAEEQYF. The entire variable domain, with the rest obtained from reference TRBV7-8 and TRBJ2-7, is as follows: GAGVSQSPRYKVAKRGQDVALRCDPISGHVSLFWYQQALGQGPEFLTYFQNEAQLDKSGLPSDRFFAERPEGSVSTLKIQRTQQEDSAVYLCASSLNPWAEEQYFGPGTRLTVT.

The chain has TRBV7-6 and TRBJ2-1, with D perhaps assigned TRBD1 or TRBD2 (5 bases each). This CDR3 has 15 amino acids. CDR1 is SGHVS and CDR2 is FNYEAQ in the germline V gene. The ends were cut back, 5 bases at V and 5 bases at J, with 16 bases in the middle. The CDR3 sequence: CASSQMGRNNNEQFF. The DNA for the CDR3 is TGTGCCAGCAGCCAAATGGGACGGAATAACAATGAGCAGTTCTTC.

The chain combines TRBV29-1 with TRBJ2-7; 13 bases line up with TRBD2. CDR3 length equals 15 residues. Germline CDR1 reads SQVTM; CDR2 reads ANQGSEA. The trim removed 3 bases at V and 3 bases at J, leaving 5 bases unmatched. DNA of the CDR3: TGCAGCGTTGAGGGGGGACTAGCGGGGCTCTACGAGCAGTACTTC. Translating gives CSVEGGLAGLYEQYF.

This clonotype has just one count. V and J are TRBV11-3 and TRBJ1-1, with 8 bases lining up with TRBD1. With 0 bases clipped from V and 4 bases from J, the junction kept 4 bases outside the gene matches. From germline, CDR1 is SGHNT and CDR2 YENEEA. The CDR3 extends over 15 amino acids. In DNA, the CDR3 is TGTGCCAGCAGCTTAGATGGCAGGGGGCCCACTGAAGCTTTCTTT. The encoded protein is CASSLDGRGPTEAFF.

This clonotype was picked up one time. J is TRBJ2-2 and V is TRBV6-1; 9 bases fit TRBD2. This CDR3 comprises 15 residues. The V and J ends lost 6 bases and 5 bases, in that order; junction bases with no gene match: 7. In germline, CDR1 is MNHNS, CDR2 SASEGT. The chain's CDR3 is CASSPSGGRTGELFF. The CDR3 nucleotides are TGTGCCAGCAGCCCAAGCGGGGGGCGAACCGGGGAGCTGTTTTTT.

The chain couples TRBV20-1 to TRBJ1-4, with 11 positions matching TRBD1. Germline CDR1 is DFQATT and CDR2 is SNEGSKA (reference sequence). The CDR3 is made up of 13 amino acids. V was clipped by 6 bases and J by 5 bases; unmatched bases: 2. CDR3 sequence reads: CSARTGGNEKLFF. CDR3 in DNA: TGCAGTGCAAGGACAGGGGGCAATGAAAAACTGTTTTTT.

This clonotype came up once. The chain employs TRBV19 and TRBJ1-2, with D possibly matching TRBD1 (5 bases). The CDR3 has 14 amino acids. Trimming cost V 5 bases and J 4 bases, with 14 bases left between them. Germline V CDR1 and CDR2: LNHDA, SQIVND (reference sequence). CDR3 bases: TGTGCCAGTAGTGGCCGGGACCGTCGCTATGGCTACACCTTC. Its translation: CASSGRDRRYGYTF.

There are a few counts of this clonotype. The V and J genes are TRBV12-2 and TRBJ1-5. TRBV12-2 is a recognized pseudogene. This CDR3 spans 15 amino acids. The CDR3 spells CASRPQTDLWQPQHF. DNA for the CDR3: TGTGCAAGTCGCCCGCAGACCGACCTCTGGCAGCCCCAGCATTTT.

The DNA of the CDR3 is TGTGCCAGCAGTCCCCCTCGGAGAGCTAGCTCCTACGAGCAGTACTTC. As protein: CASSPPRRASSYEQYF. The chain is built from TRBV28 and TRBJ2-7; D is unresolved. The CDR3 runs to 16 residues. V was clipped by 5 bases and J by 0 bases, with 17 bases between them. Per germline, CDR1 MDHEN and CDR2 SYDVKM.

The chain links TRBV6-1 to TRBJ1-3; 10 bases are a match to TRBD1. V lost 5 bases and J lost 4; bases outside the gene matches: 5. CDR1 is MNHNS and CDR2 is SASEGT in the germline V gene. The CDR3 covers 15 residues. The CDR3 DNA follows: TGTGCCAGCAGTCGACAGGGGGCAAGGGGAAACACCATATATTTT. Translated: CASSRQGARGNTIYF.

The chain recombines TRBV7-2 with TRBJ1-3, with TRBD1 matching over 8 bases. From germline, CDR1 is SGHTA and CDR2 FQGNSA. There are 15 residues in the CDR3. V was pared by 5 bases and J by 1 base, with 4 bases of the junction left unmatched. CDR3 DNA sequence: TGTGCCAGCAGCCGTACAGGGGGATCTGGAAACACCATATATTTT. Its protein product is CASSRTGGSGNTIYF.

The chain combines TRBV7-9 with TRBJ2-4; TRBD1 agrees at 8 bases. The CDR3 is 14 residues long. V trimming: 3 bases; J trimming: 8 bases; junction bases outside the gene matches: 6. Germline-derived CDR1 and CDR2 are SEHNR and FQNEAQ (reference sequence). Here the CDR3 DNA reads TGTGCCAGCAGCTTCGACCACAGGGGGGACATTCAGTACTTC. Its protein product is CASSFDHRGDIQYF.

This chain uses TRBV10-1 with TRBJ1-1, with D maybe TRBD1 (5 bases). The length of the CDR3 is 14 residues. V was clipped by 3 bases and J by 6 bases, with 14 bases between them. The germline V gene has CDR1 WNHNN and CDR2 SYGVQD (reference sequence). CDR3 loop: CASSEAGPRAEAFF. In DNA form, the CDR3 reads TGCGCCAGCAGTGAAGCGGGGCCCAGGGCTGAAGCTTTCTTT.

This clonotype was observed a handful of times. The chain recombines TRBV2 with TRBJ2-7, with 10 bases identical to TRBD2. The V gene end was trimmed by 5 bases and the J gene end by 1 base; junction bases not matched to a gene: 11. The CDR3 sequence is 17 residues long. Germline values: CDR1 SNHLY, CDR2 FYNNEI. This chain's CDR3 is CASSPLGLAGESYEQYF. The DNA for the CDR3 is TGTGCCAGCAGTCCGCTGGGGCTAGCGGGAGAGTCCTACGAGCAGTACTTC.

The chain recombines TRBV27 with TRBJ2-1; tentative D call: TRBD2 (5 bases). CDR1 is MNHEY, CDR2 SMNVEV, per germline (reference sequence). V gave up 3 bases and J gave up 3 bases, with 9 bases separating them. The CDR3 runs to 14 residues. The CDR3 nucleotides read TGTGCCAGCAGTTTGAGGGCGTTCTACAATGAGCAGTTCTTC. It specifies CASSLRAFYNEQFF.

In its sample, this clonotype was seen a few times. This chain uses TRBV12-3 or TRBV12-4 with TRBJ1-6; 7 bases are shared with TRBD1. This CDR3 contains 15 residues. V shed 3 bases and J 7 bases; nucleotides not matched to a gene: 6. CDR3 amino acids: CASSFSGRGNSPLHF. The CDR3 nucleotides are TGTGCCAGCAGTTTTTCGGGCAGGGGGAATTCACCCCTCCACTTT.

The chain carries TRBV6-1 and TRBJ2-7, with TRBD2 matching 14 bases. Germline lookup yields CDR1 MNHNS and CDR2 SASEGT. This CDR3 contains 14 residues. The J segment lost 5 bases and the V segment lost 6 bases, leaving 3 bases of the junction unmatched. CDR3 sequence: CASRTSGRADEQYF. In nucleotides, the CDR3 is TGTGCCAGCAGGACTAGCGGGAGGGCCGACGAGCAGTACTTC.